Here is one TCR beta chain with its context. Its recognized antigen is unknown. Base-call qualities are not available, and no considerably larger clone is one nucleotide away. The collaborating institutions used their own protocols to collect whole blood in K2EDTA tubes. For TCRbeta analysis, collaborator samples were shipped as frozen whole blood, as isolated PBMCs, or as DNA extracted from either sample type. Including cysteine and phenylalanine, the CDR3 has 15 amino acids. Kept here is only the CDR3 DNA, which spans 45 bases and is read in frame from base 1. Taken from the germline V gene (reference sequence), the CDR1 and CDR2 loops are LNHNV and YYDKDF. The junction shows trimming of 1 base on V and 0 bases on J, plus 6 bases between the germline ends. The immunoSEQ Assay, a bias-controlled multiplex PCR, was used to amplify TCRbeta CDR3 regions from genomic DNA. The authors processed their data as follows. Nucleated cell counts per sample were estimated from amplification of reference gene primers within the assay. Sequence reads were collapsed and filtered to measure the absolute abundance of every unique TCRbeta CDR3 rearrangement. Productive Simpson clonality was computed per sample as the square root of Simpson's diversity index over productive rearrangements. Held by TCRdb, this immuneACCESS table contains in-frame sequences only and omits some clones. Under half of the omission traces to an unresolved V gene where checked; the cause of the rest is unknown. V and J calls and clone size are given by that table; D and trimming were obtained from the DNA. This sample comprises about 48,000 clones, 80% to 90% of them detected only once. The ten largest clonotypes hold 2.5% to 3% of the sample.

These data come from a study of blood T cell repertoires in COVID-19 (dated by TCRdb to 2019 to 2021). Some background on the complete study: Samples covering the acute and convalescent phases of COVID-19 were provided by collaborators in the United States, Italy and Spain. The prospective study material was composed of cDNA or gDNA derived from T cells, B-cell-depleted T cells, or PBMCs. Deeply sampled blood TCRbeta repertoires from subjects exposed to, actively infected with, or recovered from COVID-19 were included in the dataset. The repertoires were made available in a free public database intended to serve as a resource for research on the immune response to SARS-CoV-2. The samples were drawn from the first 160 participants of the ongoing ImmuneRACE study and from 950 to 1,500 subjects provided by 6 global collaborators. Sample metadata almost always included a de-identified subject ID, COVID-19 status, age in years and sex. HLA class I and class II types, where available, came from metadata supplied by the sample provider rather than from assay-based typing.

The study at large found these results: The quantity of clinical and demographic metadata differed by source and by participant and was supplied without curation.

The sequence came from a woman older than 75 with acute or convalescent COVID-19. The chain uses TRBV15 and TRBJ2-2; perhaps TRBD1 is the D gene, with 5 bases matching. Sequencing used peripheral blood. The nucleotide sequence reads TGTGCCACCAGCAGAGGGGGCGCGAACACCGGGGAGCTGTTTTTT. Its product reads: CATSRGGANTGELFF.